A selection of T cell receptor beta chains follows, all from one sample in a study of identical twins. TCRdb re-analysed the 5' RACE reads in MiXCR, keeping a single row per CDR3 protein. The sample contains around 450,000 distinct CDR3 sequences, 13% to 15% of which appear only once. A further study also used this sample, focusing on yellow fever vaccine responses in identical twins.

The sample consisted of CD4+ T cells sorted from blood. Receptor source: a woman aged 18-29 years in good health. Both conserved end residues are part of each CDR3. D genes are given only for firm matches. Clone size is stated in some rows and not others, as once, few, many or a class when expanded.

j_call: TRBJ2-7; clone_size: few; v_call: TRBV2; d_call: NA; cdr3_nt: TGTGCCAGCAGTGTCCGTAGCGGAGTCAAGCAGTACTTC; cdr3_aa: CASSVRSGVKQYF
j_call: TRBJ2-1; clone_size: NA; v_call: TRBV7-6; d_call: NA; cdr3_nt: TGTGCCAGCAGCGACCCGGGACGGAGCTCCTACAATGAGCAGTTCTTC; cdr3_aa: CASSDPGRSSYNEQFF
j_call: TRBJ2-3; clone_size: many; v_call: TRBV7-9; d_call: NA; cdr3_nt: TGTGCCAGCAGCTTGGGGGCTGAGGCAGATACGCAGTATTTT; cdr3_aa: CASSLGAEADTQYF
j_call: TRBJ2-1; clone_size: few; v_call: TRBV7-3; d_call: TRBD2; cdr3_nt: TGTGCCAGCAGCCCGCAGGGGCTCGGGGGGGTTGAGCAGTTCTTC; cdr3_aa: CASSPQGLGGVEQFF
j_call: TRBJ2-7; clone_size: few; v_call: TRBV10-3; d_call: TRBD2; cdr3_nt: TGTGCCATCAGTGGGCGGGGGGGCGACTACGAGCAGTACTTC; cdr3_aa: CAISGRGGDYEQYF
j_call: TRBJ2-7; clone_size: NA; v_call: TRBV5-6; d_call: TRBD2; cdr3_nt: TGTGCCAGCAGCTTGGTGAAAGCGGGGCCACGTCAGCAGTACTTC; cdr3_aa: CASSLVKAGPRQQYF
j_call: TRBJ2-7; clone_size: many; v_call: TRBV7-2; d_call: NA; cdr3_nt: TGTGCCAGCAGCGTTTCTTCCTACGAGCAGTACTTC; cdr3_aa: CASSVSSYEQYF
j_call: TRBJ2-3; clone_size: many; v_call: TRBV20-1; d_call: NA; cdr3_nt: TGCAGTGCCCCAGACTGGACTCCTAGCACAGATACGCAGTATTTT; cdr3_aa: CSAPDWTPSTDTQYF
j_call: TRBJ1-5; clone_size: NA; v_call: TRBV28; d_call: NA; cdr3_nt: TGTGCCAGCAGCCGCCCCCAGGGCCGCTATAGCAATCAGCCCCAGCATTTT; cdr3_aa: CASSRPQGRYSNQPQHF
j_call: TRBJ2-2; clone_size: few; v_call: TRBV7-2; d_call: NA; cdr3_nt: TGTGCCAGCAGCTTGGCTAGGGTGAACACCGGGGAGCTGTTTTTT; cdr3_aa: CASSLARVNTGELFF
j_call: TRBJ2-1; clone_size: NA; v_call: TRBV20-1; d_call: TRBD2; cdr3_nt: TGCAGTGCTCTACCAGCGGGGGCGAGGGAGCAGTTCTTC; cdr3_aa: CSALPAGAREQFF
j_call: TRBJ2-6; clone_size: few; v_call: TRBV6-1; d_call: NA; cdr3_nt: TGTGCCAGCCGTAAGGGTGGCTCTGGGGCCAACGTCCTGACTTTC; cdr3_aa: CASRKGGSGANVLTF
j_call: TRBJ2-5; clone_size: few; v_call: TRBV27; d_call: TRBD2; cdr3_nt: TGTGCCAGCGGGAGGACTAGCGGGACCCAAGAGACCCAGTACTTC; cdr3_aa: CASGRTSGTQETQYF
j_call: TRBJ2-1; clone_size: NA; v_call: TRBV6-2/TRBV6-3; d_call: NA; cdr3_nt: TGTGCCAGCAGTCCAATGACAGATAACAATGAGCAGTTCTTC; cdr3_aa: CASSPMTDNNEQFF
j_call: TRBJ2-3; clone_size: few; v_call: TRBV24-1; d_call: NA; cdr3_nt: TGTGCCACCAGTGATTTGCGCCAGGGGTTCGCGGATACGCAGTATTTT; cdr3_aa: CATSDLRQGFADTQYF
j_call: TRBJ1-1; clone_size: few; v_call: TRBV12-3/TRBV12-4; d_call: NA; cdr3_nt: TGTGCCAGCAGTTTAGGTCCGACAGAGTATCCGAACACTGAAGCTTTCTTT; cdr3_aa: CASSLGPTEYPNTEAFF
j_call: TRBJ2-2; clone_size: NA; v_call: TRBV5-1; d_call: TRBD2; cdr3_nt: TGCGCCAGCAGCTTCCGGGGGGAGCACACCGGGGAGCTGTTTTTT; cdr3_aa: CASSFRGEHTGELFF
j_call: TRBJ2-1; clone_size: NA; v_call: TRBV6-2/TRBV6-3; d_call: TRBD2; cdr3_nt: TGTGCCAGCAGTCCCTGGGATCCTTTCGGGCGGCGGGAGGGGAGGAACAATGAGCAGTTCTTC; cdr3_aa: CASSPWDPFGRREGRNNEQFF
j_call: TRBJ2-1; clone_size: few; v_call: TRBV4-1; d_call: TRBD2; cdr3_nt: TGCGCCAGCAGCCAAACTAGCGGGAGGTTCAGGGGGCAGTTCTTC; cdr3_aa: CASSQTSGRFRGQFF
j_call: TRBJ2-1; clone_size: few; v_call: TRBV29-1; d_call: NA; cdr3_nt: TGCAGCGCAAACCCACCGGGGCTTTCCTACAATGAGCAGTTCTTC; cdr3_aa: CSANPPGLSYNEQFF
j_call: TRBJ2-5; clone_size: few; v_call: TRBV6-1; d_call: NA; cdr3_nt: TGTGCCAGCAGTCGTCCCGTTAGGTCAGAGACCCAGTACTTC; cdr3_aa: CASSRPVRSETQYF
j_call: TRBJ2-7; clone_size: few; v_call: TRBV6-2/TRBV6-3; d_call: NA; cdr3_nt: TGTGCCAGCCAGTTCGGACCGGAGGGCGAGCAGTACTTC; cdr3_aa: CASQFGPEGEQYF
j_call: TRBJ2-7; clone_size: NA; v_call: TRBV27; d_call: TRBD1; cdr3_nt: TGTGCCAGCAGCAATACCCCGGGACAGGGGGCCTACGAGCAGTACTTC; cdr3_aa: CASSNTPGQGAYEQYF
j_call: TRBJ2-7; clone_size: few; v_call: TRBV2; d_call: NA; cdr3_nt: TGTGCCAGCGGGCGTGGGGACGGCTACGAGCAGTACTTC; cdr3_aa: CASGRGDGYEQYF
j_call: TRBJ2-3; clone_size: few; v_call: TRBV5-1; d_call: TRBD2; cdr3_nt: TGCGCCAGCATAGAACCAGCCGGGAGGGCCGCAGATACGCAGTATTTT; cdr3_aa: CASIEPAGRAADTQYF
j_call: TRBJ2-7; clone_size: many; v_call: TRBV2; d_call: NA; cdr3_nt: TGTGCCAGCAGGGAGCCAGAGGGGGTCAGCTACGAGCAGTACTTC; cdr3_aa: CASREPEGVSYEQYF
j_call: TRBJ2-3; clone_size: few; v_call: TRBV15; d_call: NA; cdr3_nt: TGTGCCACCAGCCGCATAGGCGGGAAGGGGGATGCTACGCAGTATTTT; cdr3_aa: CATSRIGGKGDATQYF
j_call: TRBJ2-5; clone_size: NA; v_call: TRBV12-3/TRBV12-4; d_call: TRBD1; cdr3_nt: TGTGCCAGCAGACATGGACAGGGGGCGGGTGAGACCCAGTACTTC; cdr3_aa: CASRHGQGAGETQYF
j_call: TRBJ2-2; clone_size: NA; v_call: TRBV7-2; d_call: NA; cdr3_nt: TGTGCCAGCAGCCTGATTAAGGCGGGGAACACCGGGGAGCTGTTTTTT; cdr3_aa: CASSLIKAGNTGELFF
j_call: TRBJ2-1; clone_size: few; v_call: TRBV18; d_call: TRBD2; cdr3_nt: TGTGCCAGCTCACCGTGGACTAGCGAGTACAATGAGCAGTTCTTC; cdr3_aa: CASSPWTSEYNEQFF
j_call: TRBJ2-3; clone_size: few; v_call: TRBV6-1; d_call: TRBD2; cdr3_nt: TGTGCCGCCAGCGGGGCATTGGAGAACACAGATACGCAGTATTTT; cdr3_aa: CAASGALENTDTQYF
j_call: TRBJ2-1; clone_size: few; v_call: TRBV29-1; d_call: NA; cdr3_nt: TGCAGCGTTGAAGAGGTGGCGGGATTGGGAGAGCAGTTCTTC; cdr3_aa: CSVEEVAGLGEQFF
j_call: TRBJ2-7; clone_size: few; v_call: TRBV15; d_call: NA; cdr3_nt: TGTGCCACCAGCACGGGCAGGTACGAGCAGTACTTC; cdr3_aa: CATSTGRYEQYF
j_call: TRBJ2-7; clone_size: NA; v_call: TRBV20-1; d_call: TRBD2; cdr3_nt: TGCAGTGCTGGGGGGGAACTAGCGGGAGTTTTTGAGCAGTACTTC; cdr3_aa: CSAGGELAGVFEQYF
j_call: TRBJ2-1; clone_size: few; v_call: TRBV15; d_call: TRBD2; cdr3_nt: TGTGCCACCAGCAGTGGGACTAGCGGGAGGAACAATGAGCAGTTCTTC; cdr3_aa: CATSSGTSGRNNEQFF
j_call: TRBJ2-2; clone_size: few; v_call: TRBV2; d_call: TRBD2; cdr3_nt: TGTGCCAGCAGTACCGGGACTAGCGGGACGGGCGGGGAGCTGTTTTTT; cdr3_aa: CASSTGTSGTGGELFF
j_call: TRBJ2-7; clone_size: NA; v_call: TRBV9; d_call: TRBD2; cdr3_nt: TGTGCCAGCAGCGTAGCCCCGGTGTCTAGCGGGTACGAGCAGTACTTC; cdr3_aa: CASSVAPVSSGYEQYF
j_call: TRBJ2-7; clone_size: few; v_call: TRBV20-1; d_call: TRBD1; cdr3_nt: TGCAGTGCTAGAGTTTCCAGGGGGATCTACGAGCAGTACTTC; cdr3_aa: CSARVSRGIYEQYF
j_call: TRBJ1-1; clone_size: few; v_call: TRBV12-3/TRBV12-4; d_call: NA; cdr3_nt: TGTGCCAGCAGTTTCGGGAGAGGGGTTATTAACACTGAAGCTTTCTTT; cdr3_aa: CASSFGRGVINTEAFF
j_call: TRBJ2-1; clone_size: few; v_call: TRBV3-1; d_call: NA; cdr3_nt: TGTGCCAGCAGCCAATTAACAGCAACCTACAATGAGCAGTTCTTC; cdr3_aa: CASSQLTATYNEQFF
j_call: TRBJ2-5; clone_size: few; v_call: TRBV28; d_call: TRBD1; cdr3_nt: TGTGCCAGCAGTTGGGCCGGGACAGGGGTCCGAGAGACCCAGTACTTC; cdr3_aa: CASSWAGTGVRETQYF
j_call: TRBJ1-5; clone_size: NA; v_call: TRBV7-2; d_call: NA; cdr3_nt: TGTGCCAGCAGCTTAAAGGGAAGTGGGAATCAGCCCCAGCATTTT; cdr3_aa: CASSLKGSGNQPQHF
j_call: TRBJ2-1; clone_size: few; v_call: TRBV28; d_call: NA; cdr3_nt: TGTGCCAGCAGTATAGGGGGGAAGACCAATCAGCAGTTCTTC; cdr3_aa: CASSIGGKTNQQFF
j_call: TRBJ2-3; clone_size: NA; v_call: TRBV28; d_call: TRBD2; cdr3_nt: TGTGCCAGCAGTTTAAGCTCCCTATCTAGCGGGAGGTTAGTGGCAGATACGCAGTATTTT; cdr3_aa: CASSLSSLSSGRLVADTQYF
j_call: TRBJ1-6; clone_size: NA; v_call: TRBV9; d_call: TRBD1; cdr3_nt: TGTGCCAGCAGCCTCCCATCGGACAGGGAGAATTCACCCCTCCACTTT; cdr3_aa: CASSLPSDRENSPLHF
j_call: TRBJ2-2; clone_size: few; v_call: TRBV6-1; d_call: TRBD1; cdr3_nt: TGTGCCAGCAGAACCGGGACAGTCGGCGCCGGGGAGCTGTTTTTT; cdr3_aa: CASRTGTVGAGELFF